A single sample is the source of the 12 T cell receptor beta chains below, sequenced in a study of blood T cell repertoires in COVID-19. The assay was immunoSEQ multiplex PCR, and TCRdb's table has in-frame clones only and misses some. There are about 300,000 clones in the sample; 80% to 90% occur only once, and over 5% lies in the top ten. Sequencing was done on a sample of peripheral blood. Source of these receptors: a woman in her fifties or sixties with COVID-19, enrolled during active disease.

The J gene is TRBJ2-1, the V gene TRBV9; 10 bases align to TRBD2. The CDR3 covers 17 residues. Unmatched junction bases numbered 5, after V lost 2 bases and J lost 0 bases. In germline, CDR1 is SGDLS, CDR2 YYNGEE. CDR3 in amino acids: CASSVGGLASSYNEQFF. In nucleotides, the CDR3 is TGTGCCAGCAGCGTGGGGGGACTAGCGAGCTCCTACAATGAGCAGTTCTTC.

The chain joins TRBV27 to TRBJ2-5, with 13 bases that match TRBD2. The CDR3 is made up of 17 amino acids. The J segment lost 4 bases and the V segment lost 5 bases, leaving 10 bases of the junction unmatched. Germline loops: CDR1 MNHEY, CDR2 SMNVEV (reference sequence). CDR3 region: CASSKRTSGRGGETQYF. For the CDR3, the DNA is TGTGCCAGCAGTAAACGGACTAGCGGGAGAGGTGGAGAGACCCAGTACTTC.

The gene calls are TRBV3-1 (or the pseudogene TRBV3-2) and TRBJ2-4; 10 positions agree with TRBD2. The CDR3 loop spans 16 amino acids. V was clipped by 4 bases and J by 0 bases; unmatched bases: 3. Looked up from germline, CDR1 is LGHDT and CDR2 is YNNKEL (reference sequence). The CDR3 loop is CASSRGTSAAKNIQYF. The CDR3 DNA follows: TGTGCCAGCAGCCGTGGGACTAGCGCAGCCAAAAACATTCAGTACTTC.

The chain has TRBV5-8 and TRBJ2-3, with 7 bases aligning to TRBD2. V gave up 1 base and J gave up 5 bases; unmatched junction bases: 13. Germline assignment: CDR1 SGHTS and CDR2 YDEGEE. This CDR3 comprises 17 residues. In DNA form, the CDR3 reads TGTGCCAGCAGCTTGCGGAAGGGGAGGGCCTCCGGAGATACGCAGTATTTT. It is translated as CASSLRKGRASGDTQYF.

This clone was detected once. The chain recombines TRBV27 with TRBJ2-7; 7 bases map to TRBD1. J gave up 2 bases and V 5 bases, and 6 bases lay outside the gene matches. Germline CDR1 MNHEY, CDR2 SMNVEV (reference sequence). This CDR3 is 14 amino acids long. CDR3 loop: CASSPRTGPYEQYF. DNA of the CDR3: TGTGCCAGCAGTCCTCGGACAGGCCCCTACGAGCAGTACTTC.

CDR3 protein: CATSRDRSGQETQYF. The CDR3 DNA sequence: TGTGCCACCAGCAGAGATCGGAGCGGTCAAGAGACCCAGTACTTC. V gene TRBV15 combines with J gene TRBJ2-5, with D perhaps matching TRBD2 (5 bases). Germline CDR1 is LNHNV and CDR2 is YYDKDF (reference sequence). This CDR3 contains 15 residues. V was clipped by 0 bases and J by 2 bases, with 10 bases between them.

The chain recombines TRBV18 with TRBJ2-7; 9 positions agree with TRBD1. This CDR3 is 16 amino acids long. V was clipped by 0 bases and J by 4 bases; unmatched bases: 7. Looked up from germline, CDR1 is KGHSH and CDR2 is LQKENI. The CDR3 spells CASSPPGTGFGYEQYF. The CDR3 DNA reads TGTGCCAGCTCACCACCAGGGACAGGGTTTGGGTACGAGCAGTACTTC.

This clone was seen only once. The V call is TRBV11-3, the J call TRBJ2-5; D may be TRBD2 (6 bases). Germline V CDR1 and CDR2: SGHNT, YENEEA. The length of the CDR3 is 16 residues. Trimming stripped 5 bases from V and 4 bases from J, with 20 bases between. The CDR3 bases are TGTGCCAGCAGCCCGGAGGGCTCGATGGTGTCAGAGACCCAGTACTTC. This codes for CASSPEGSMVSETQYF.

The V call is TRBV11-3, the J call TRBJ2-3; 12 nucleotides match TRBD2. V dropped 5 bases and J dropped 2; count of bases not matched to a gene: 5. The CDR3 is 16 amino acids. The germline V gene encodes CDR1 SGHNT and CDR2 YENEEA. The chain's CDR3 is CASSRGLAGFTDTQYF. The CDR3 nucleotides are TGTGCCAGCAGCCGAGGACTAGCGGGATTCACAGATACGCAGTATTTT.

The rearrangement links TRBV5-1 to TRBJ1-4, with 8 bases lining up with TRBD1. Looked up from germline, CDR1 is SGHRS and CDR2 is YFSETQ. Unmatched junction bases numbered 10, after V lost 4 bases and J lost 8 bases. This CDR3 comprises 15 residues. Here the CDR3 reads CASSLGQGGNEKLFF. CDR3 sequence (DNA): TGCGCCAGCAGCCTAGGACAGGGAGGAAACGAAAAACTGTTTTTT.

The table lists this clone with a count of one. The chain couples TRBV18 to TRBJ2-3, with 12 bases aligning to TRBD1. Germline assignment: CDR1 KGHSH and CDR2 LQKENI. The ends lost 3 bases at V and 6 bases at J; junction bases unmatched: 7. This CDR3 has 16 residues. The CDR3 reads CASSPPGQGALDTQYF. In DNA form, the CDR3 reads TGTGCCAGCTCACCCCCGGGACAGGGGGCTTTGGATACGCAGTATTTT.

The chain combines TRBV3-1 (or the pseudogene TRBV3-2) with TRBJ2-7; 10 bases match TRBD2. Germline V CDR1 and CDR2: LGHDT, YNNKEL (reference sequence). The CDR3 extends over 16 amino acids. V lost 4 bases, J lost 5 bases, and 11 bases stayed unmatched. The CDR3 DNA reads TGTGCCAGCAGCCGAGACGCTAGCGGGAGTCTGGACGAGCAGTACTTC. Translated, it gives CASSRDASGSLDEQYF.